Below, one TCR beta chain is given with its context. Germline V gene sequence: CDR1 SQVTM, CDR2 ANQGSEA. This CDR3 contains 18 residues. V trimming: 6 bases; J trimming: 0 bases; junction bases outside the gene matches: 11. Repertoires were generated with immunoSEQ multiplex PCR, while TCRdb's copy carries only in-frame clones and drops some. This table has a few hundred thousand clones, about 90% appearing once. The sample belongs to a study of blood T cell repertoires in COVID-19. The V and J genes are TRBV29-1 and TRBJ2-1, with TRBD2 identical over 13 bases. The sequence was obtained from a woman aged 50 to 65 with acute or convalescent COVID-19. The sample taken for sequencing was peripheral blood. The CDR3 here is CSVVRGTSGISSYNEQFF. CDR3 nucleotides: TGCAGCGTCGTCCGGGGGACTAGCGGGATAAGCTCCTACAATGAGCAGTTCTTC.